This T cell receptor beta chain was identified in a study of shared clonotypes between healthy human individuals. V lost 4 bases to trimming and J lost 0 bases, with 13 bases between them. The CDR3 sequence is 16 residues long. Germline-derived CDR1 and CDR2 are WSHSY and SAAADI. On this clone: Antigen specificity is unknown.

Using immunoSEQ multiplex PCR, the repertoire was profiled, and TCRdb retains in-frame clones only, with some absent. The sample records roughly 700,000 clones, around 90% being singletons. General study results and limits: Richness estimates generally favored naive over memory subsets. The study found about 5% of naive CD4 clonotypes shared across several donors.

This receptor was identified in a man between 18 and 29 years old in good health. Some clones in this sample may be carry-over from other donors' samples. Specimen: memory CD8+ T cells from PBMCs. Subset here: CD45RO+ cells pooled with CCR7-negative TemRA cells. The V and J genes are TRBV10-2 and TRBJ1-5; no reliable D call. The CDR3 is CASSVGLKYSNQPQHF. The DNA for the CDR3 is TGCGCCAGCAGTGTCGGACTTAAGTATAGCAATCAGCCCCAGCATTTT.